The T cell receptor (beta chain) described here comes from a study of cytotoxic CD8 clonotypes in ibrutinib-treated CLL. Study summary: Some 25 partial and 2 complete responses; at median approximately 70 months, about 14 remitted, roughly twelve progressed.

This CDR3 has 14 residues. Method: immunoSEQ multiplex PCR; TCRdb's copy keeps in-frame clones and lacks some. The profile shows 60,000 to 95,000 clones, around 78% of them singletons. V and J are TRBV12-1 and TRBJ2-2; whether TRBD1, the table's D call, matches the DNA was not checked. TRBV12-1 is shown as a pseudogene. The material sequenced was PBMCs, taken after 24 months of ibrutinib treatment. The clonotype was recovered from a human donor with chronic lymphocytic leukemia. CDR3 DNA sequence: TGTGCCAGCAGGCTCGTAGGGGACACCGGGGAGCTGTTTTTT. Amino acids: CASRLVGDTGELFF.